A selection of T cell receptor beta chains follows, all from one sample in a study of a mutant IDH1 vaccine in newly diagnosed glioma. TCRdb's table, derived via immunoSEQ multiplex PCR, lists solely in-frame clones and lacks some. The sample carries 70,000 to 95,000 clones, roughly four fifths recorded once. The material was PBMCs, obtained from a glioma patient treated with radiotherapy, temozolomide or both. The source is a man between 40 and 49 years old with glioma. Some clones in this sample may be carry-over from other donors' samples. The CDR3 runs from the conserved cysteine through the conserved F or W. D genes are given only for firm matches. Clone size is stated in some rows and not others, as once, few, many or a class when expanded.

v_gene: TRBV7-7
abundance: NA
len: 13
d_gene: NA
j_gene: TRBJ1-3
CDR3aa: CAIGQNLGNTIYF
CDR3nt: TGTGCTATAGGGCAGAACCTTGGAAACACCATATATTTT

v_gene: TRBV6-1
abundance: once
len: 15
d_gene: TRBD1
j_gene: TRBJ2-1
CDR3aa: CASSAATTGDNEQFF
CDR3nt: TGTGCCAGCAGTGCAGCCACTACAGGGGACAATGAGCAGTTCTTC

v_gene: TRBV7-2
abundance: NA
len: 13
d_gene: NA
j_gene: TRBJ1-1
CDR3aa: CASSRSRNTEAFF
CDR3nt: TGTGCCAGCAGCCGATCAAGGAACACTGAAGCTTTCTTT

v_gene: TRBV11-2
abundance: few
len: 15
d_gene: TRBD1
j_gene: TRBJ2-7
CDR3aa: CASSPRQGASYEQYF
CDR3nt: TGTGCCAGCAGCCCGAGACAGGGGGCCTCCTACGAGCAGTACTTC

v_gene: TRBV29-1
abundance: NA
len: 15
d_gene: NA
j_gene: TRBJ1-1
CDR3aa: CSVAVSVEAGTEAFF
CDR3nt: TGCAGCGTTGCAGTTTCGGTGGAGGCGGGGACTGAAGCTTTCTTT

v_gene: TRBV5-6
abundance: NA
len: 16
d_gene: NA
j_gene: TRBJ1-3
CDR3aa: CASSLGTRFSGNTIYF
CDR3nt: TGTGCCAGCAGCTTGGGGACACGTTTCTCTGGAAACACCATATATTTT

v_gene: TRBV7-9
abundance: NA
len: 15
d_gene: TRBD1
j_gene: TRBJ1-4
CDR3aa: CASSSGQARREKLFF
CDR3nt: TGTGCCAGCAGCTCGGGACAGGCCAGGAGGGAAAAACTGTTTTTT

v_gene: TRBV7-9
abundance: NA
len: 15
d_gene: TRBD1
j_gene: TRBJ1-1
CDR3aa: CASSIPQGLNTEAFF
CDR3nt: TGTGCCAGCAGCATACCACAGGGGTTGAACACTGAAGCTTTCTTT

v_gene: TRBV5-1
abundance: once
len: 12
d_gene: NA
j_gene: TRBJ1-1
CDR3aa: CASTGDGYEAFF
CDR3nt: TGCGCCAGCACCGGGGACGGGTATGAGGCTTTCTTT

v_gene: TRBV4-1
abundance: NA
len: 16
d_gene: TRBD1
j_gene: TRBJ1-2
CDR3aa: CASSPTGQGGNYGYTF
CDR3nt: TGCGCCAGCAGCCCCACAGGACAGGGCGGAAACTATGGCTACACCTTC

v_gene: TRBV27
abundance: few
len: 12
d_gene: NA
j_gene: TRBJ1-5
CDR3aa: CATPGNNQPQHF
CDR3nt: TGTGCCACCCCTGGGAACAATCAGCCCCAGCATTTT

v_gene: TRBV30
abundance: NA
len: 12
d_gene: NA
j_gene: TRBJ1-2
CDR3aa: CAWALGVGGYTF
CDR3nt: TGTGCCTGGGCTCTTGGGGTTGGTGGCTACACCTTC

v_gene: TRBV12-5
abundance: NA
len: 16
d_gene: TRBD1
j_gene: TRBJ1-1
CDR3aa: CASGFWTGGLNTEAFF
CDR3nt: TGTGCTAGTGGTTTCTGGACAGGGGGCCTGAACACTGAAGCTTTCTTT

v_gene: TRBV6-1
abundance: NA
len: 19
d_gene: TRBD2
j_gene: TRBJ2-3
CDR3aa: CASSELVFASGGDTDTQYF
CDR3nt: TGTGCCAGCAGTGAACTTGTTTTTGCTAGCGGGGGGGACACAGATACGCAGTATTTT

v_gene: TRBV7-9
abundance: NA
len: 15
d_gene: NA
j_gene: TRBJ2-2
CDR3aa: CASSPDTPNTGELFF
CDR3nt: TGTGCCAGCAGCCCGGACACCCCGAACACCGGGGAGCTGTTTTTT